Below are 7 T cell receptor beta chains sequenced from a single sample in a study of beta chain features in type 1 diabetes. Whole-study results and caveats: Shorter TCRB CDR3s, moderately but significantly so, were found in Type 1 diabetes patients in all four CD4+ subsets.

Their antigens remain unidentified. The study reverse transcribed the entire isolated RNA, so it sequenced expressed TCRB transcripts. Clones were read by immunoSEQ multiplex PCR, and TCRdb kept only the in-frame ones, dropping some. The sample holds roughly 140,000 clones, 9% to 12% seen once. Sequencing was carried out using central memory CD4+ T cells from blood. Source of these receptors: a man aged 25 to 40 with type 1 diabetes.

The rearrangement uses TRBV7-8 and TRBJ1-3; D not resolved. CDR1 SGHVS and CDR2 FQNEAQ come from the germline V gene. Trimming removed 5 bases from V and 0 bases from J, with 17 bases in between. CDR3 length: 17 amino acids. The CDR3 bases are TGTGCCAGCAGCCCAACCGGTGGAGGCCACTCTGGAAACACCATATATTTT. It encodes CASSPTGGGHSGNTIYF. Combining the CDR3 with reference TRBV7-8 and TRBJ1-3 gives the whole variable domain GAGVSQSPRYKVAKRGQDVALRCDPISGHVSLFWYQQALGQGPEFLTYFQNEAQLDKSGLPSDRFFAERPEGSVSTLKIQRTQQEDSAVYLCASSPTGGGHSGNTIYFGEGSWLTVV.

The chain links TRBV5-1 to TRBJ1-4, with 7 positions matching TRBD1. Germline V gene lookup returns CDR1 SGHRS and CDR2 YFSETQ. The CDR3 is made up of 14 amino acids. V trimming: 2 bases; J trimming: 5 bases; junction bases outside the gene matches: 3. CDR3 coding DNA: TGCGCCAGCAGCTTCGACAGGGACAATGAAAAACTGTTTTTT. It translates to CASSFDRDNEKLFF.

This chain links TRBV2 with TRBJ1-5; tentatively, D is TRBD1 (6 bases). V lost 6 bases and J lost 5, with 14 bases in between. Per the germline V gene, CDR1 is SNHLY and CDR2 is FYNNEI. The CDR3 loop spans 14 amino acids. The chain's CDR3 is CASRTDSTYQPQHF. The DNA of the CDR3 is TGTGCCAGCAGGACGGACAGTACCTATCAGCCCCAGCATTTT.

This clone was observed a handful of times. This sequence joins TRBV4-3 and TRBJ2-1; 8 bases are shared with TRBD1. The CDR3 spans 17 residues. V was clipped by 0 bases and J by 7 bases; unmatched bases: 11. Germline CDR1 and CDR2: LGHNA and YSLEER. The CDR3: CASSQDEGRGQVNEQFF. The CDR3 DNA reads as TGCGCCAGCAGCCAAGACGAGGGCAGGGGGCAGGTGAATGAGCAGTTCTTC.

This clone has just a few counts. The chain has TRBV27 and TRBJ2-7; D perhaps matches TRBD1 (6 bases). This CDR3 is 13 amino acids long. Trimming took 6 bases from V and 0 from J, leaving 9 bases between them. Germline V gives CDR1 MNHEY, CDR2 SMNVEV (reference sequence). CDR3 amino acids: CASSDRPSYEQYF. CDR3 in DNA: TGTGCCAGCAGCGACAGGCCCTCCTACGAGCAGTACTTC.

The sample holds a few counts of this clone. In DNA, the CDR3 is TGTGCCAGCAGCTTGGCCTCAGGTAGGAACACTGAAGCTTTCTTT. Translating it yields CASSLASGRNTEAFF. V gene TRBV5-4 combines with J gene TRBJ1-1; D gene uncertain. The CDR3 is 15 amino acids. V gave up 0 bases and J gave up 1 base, with 10 bases separating them. The V gene's germline CDR1 is SGHNT and CDR2 YYREEE (reference sequence).

The sample holds a few counts of this clone. V is TRBV5-1 and J is TRBJ2-1; TRBD2 is a possible D gene (6 bases). Germline CDR1 reads SGHRS; CDR2 reads YFSETQ. The CDR3 sequence is 15 residues long. The V and J ends lost 4 bases and 2 bases respectively, with 13 bases between them. Here the CDR3 DNA reads TGCGCCAGCAGCGGGGATAGCGGAACCTACAATGAGCAGTTCTTC. Translating gives CASSGDSGTYNEQFF.